The 8 T cell receptor beta chains reported below all come from one sample, sequenced in a study of chemoradiotherapy in HPV16-positive cancers. This table comes from immunoSEQ multiplex PCR, and its TCRdb copy is limited to in-frame clones, with some not included. The table records around 23,000 clones, around nine tenths of them present only once. The sequencing used blood, collected from a patient who underwent chemoradiotherapy. Every receptor here comes from a human donor with HPV-associated anogenital cancer.

This chain joins TRBV7-9 and TRBJ1-3; D perhaps matches TRBD1 (5 bases). Germline loops: CDR1 SEHNR, CDR2 FQNEAQ (reference sequence). This CDR3 comprises 12 residues. V lost 8 bases and J 2 bases, leaving 7 bases between the germline ends. The CDR3 reads CASQGTGNTIYF. CDR3 sequence (DNA): TGTGCCAGCCAGGGTACTGGAAACACCATATATTTT.

This rearrangement joins TRBV14 to TRBJ1-2, with a weak D call TRBD1 (5 bases). CDR1 SGHDN and CDR2 FVKESK come from the germline V gene. Trimming took 4 bases from V and 7 from J, leaving 13 bases between them. The CDR3 runs 13 residues. The CDR3 DNA is TGTGCCAGCAGCCTTCTGGGACCTGGTGGCTACACCTTC. Translation: CASSLLGPGGYTF.

The gene calls are TRBV7-9 and TRBJ1-2; D possibly corresponds to TRBD1 (5 bases). CDR3 size: 15 residues. Per the germline V gene, CDR1 is SEHNR and CDR2 is FQNEAQ (reference sequence). Trimming removed 1 base at V and 3 bases at J, with 12 bases between. The CDR3 loop is CASSLDRKLDYGYTF. Here the CDR3 DNA reads TGTGCCAGCAGCTTAGACAGGAAACTCGACTATGGCTACACCTTC.

This chain joins TRBV7-9 and TRBJ2-4, with 7 bases identical to TRBD1. The CDR3 runs to 15 residues. The J segment lost 3 bases and the V segment lost 7 bases, leaving 9 bases of the junction unmatched. Germline assignment: CDR1 SEHNR and CDR2 FQNEAQ (reference sequence). Written as DNA, the CDR3 is TGTGCCAGCAACCGACTGCAGGGGGACAAAAACATTCAGTACTTC. This translates into CASNRLQGDKNIQYF.

The V and J genes are TRBV5-8 and TRBJ1-2, with 7 bases that match TRBD1. CDR3 length: 18 amino acids. The germline V gene encodes CDR1 SGHTS and CDR2 YDEGEE. Losses at the gene ends were 4 bases for V and 0 bases for J; bases not matched to a gene: 15. The CDR3 protein is CASSGIQGTGPANYGYTF. The CDR3 DNA follows: TGTGCCAGCAGCGGAATACAGGGGACGGGACCAGCTAACTATGGCTACACCTTC.

CDR3 protein: CASSLQSSGETQYF. The CDR3 DNA is TGTGCCAGCAGCTTACAATCCAGCGGGGAGACCCAGTACTTC. The J gene is TRBJ2-5, the V gene TRBV7-2; D perhaps matches TRBD2 (6 bases). CDR3 length: 14 residues. Germline CDR1 SGHTA, CDR2 FQGNSA. The germline V and J ends were trimmed by 2 bases and 5 bases, with 12 bases remaining between them.

The count of this clone is one. J is TRBJ2-1 and V is TRBV18; D call uncertain. Trimming cost V 2 bases and J 4 bases, with 9 bases left between them. The V gene's germline CDR1 is KGHSH and CDR2 LQKENI. The CDR3 is 14 residues long. This CDR3 reads CASSPSQVYNEQFF. In nucleotides, the CDR3 is TGTGCCAGCTCACCATCCCAGGTGTACAATGAGCAGTTCTTC.

V usage is TRBV4-1 and J usage is TRBJ1-1, with D tentatively TRBD1 (6 bases). CDR3 length equals 16 residues. Germline V gene lookup returns CDR1 MGHRA and CDR2 YSYEKL. Between the trimmed V and J ends, which lost 3 bases and 4 bases, there was a span of 18 bases. CDR3 sequence (DNA): TGCGCCAGCAGCCAGGCCCAAGGAGTGGGGGCCACTGAAGCTTTCTTT. It yields the protein CASSQAQGVGATEAFF.